The rows below give T cell receptor beta chains drawn from one sample of a study of blood T cell repertoires in COVID-19. Generated by immunoSEQ multiplex PCR, the TCRdb table keeps only in-frame clones and is missing some. The sample gives about 89,000 clones, about 80% of which show up once; around 21% is in the top ten. Sample: peripheral blood. The receptors were gathered from a woman of 80 years or more with acute or convalescent COVID-19. Both conserved end residues are part of each CDR3. A D gene is named only where the DNA matches it firmly. Clone size is not always given. Where it is, it says once, few, many or a class for expanded clones.

j_gene | v_gene | abundance | d_gene | CDR3nt | CDR3aa
TRBJ1-6 | TRBV4-1 | - | - | TGCGCCAGCAGCCAAGATCAACAGATTCCCAATTCACCCCTCCACTTT | CASSQDQQIPNSPLHF
TRBJ2-7 | TRBV19 | few | TRBD1 | TGTGCCAGTAGTATCGCCGGGACAGGGATGTACGAGCAGTACTTC | CASSIAGTGMYEQYF
TRBJ2-3 | TRBV9 | - | - | TGTGCCAGCAGCGTCAAGGTGGGCTTAGGCACAGATACGCAGTATTTT | CASSVKVGLGTDTQYF
TRBJ1-5 | TRBV27 | - | TRBD1 | TGTGCCAGCGGACGACAGGGGGGGTCCAATCAGCCCCAGCATTTT | CASGRQGGSNQPQHF
TRBJ2-7 | TRBV5-8 | - | TRBD1 | TGTGCCAGCAGCCGAGAGGGGGCTTCCTACGAGCAGTACTTC | CASSREGASYEQYF
TRBJ2-1 | TRBV10-3 | - | TRBD2 | TGTGCCATCAGTGATCTAAGCGGACTAGCGAGTTTCTCCTACAATGAGCAGTTCTTC | CAISDLSGLASFSYNEQFF
TRBJ1-5 | TRBV6-5 | - | TRBD1 | TGTGCCAGCAGTCTGGGACAGAATTGGCAGCCCCAGCATTTT | CASSLGQNWQPQHF
TRBJ2-2 | TRBV2 | - | TRBD2 | TGTGCCAGCAGTCCCTATAGCGGGAGAAGCACCGGGGAGCTGTTTTTT | CASSPYSGRSTGELFF
TRBJ2-5 | TRBV19 | - | TRBD1 | TGTGCCAGTAGTTATCGGGACAGGGGTCAAGAGACCCAGTACTTC | CASSYRDRGQETQYF
TRBJ1-6 | TRBV11-2 | few | - | TGTGCCAGCAGCTTAGATCAGAGACACTATAATTCACCCCTCCACTTT | CASSLDQRHYNSPLHF
TRBJ1-4 | TRBV9 | once | - | TGTGCCAGCAGCCTACGACAGGACTGGGGTGAAAAACTGTTTTTT | CASSLRQDWGEKLFF
TRBJ2-3 | TRBV19 | - | TRBD2 | TGTGCCAGTTCCTTTCAGCGGGGACTGCTTAATACGCAGTATTTT | CASSFQRGLLNTQYF
TRBJ2-2 | TRBV6-5 | - | - | TGTGCCACTAGTCCCATCTTAAAGGCAGCCGGGGAGCTGTTTTTT | CATSPILKAAGELFF
TRBJ2-5 | TRBV5-1 | - | - | TGCGCCAGCAGGGAAGGGAGAGAGACCCAGTACTTC | CASREGRETQYF
TRBJ2-1 | TRBV19 | - | TRBD1 | TGTGCCAGTAGTATACCGGGACAGGGGGCCACAGAGCAGTTCTTC | CASSIPGQGATEQFF
TRBJ1-3 | TRBV5-1 | few | - | TGCGCCAGCAGCTTGGGACATGCTGGAAACACCATATATTTT | CASSLGHAGNTIYF
TRBJ2-1 | TRBV5-4 | - | TRBD2 | TGTGCCAGCAGCTTAGCGGGAGGGCCGAGTAATGAGCAGTTCTTC | CASSLAGGPSNEQFF
TRBJ2-7 | TRBV6-6 | - | TRBD1 | TGTGCCAGCAGAAACAGCCGGGACAGGGTCTACGAGCAGTACTTC | CASRNSRDRVYEQYF
TRBJ1-1 | TRBV6-5 | few | - | TGTGCCAGCAGTTACTCAACGGGGATTAACACTGAAGCTTTCTTT | CASSYSTGINTEAFF
TRBJ2-3 | TRBV25-1 | - | TRBD2 | TGTGCCAGCAGTGAAGCTCGGACTAGCGGCACAGATACGCAGTATTTT | CASSEARTSGTDTQYF
TRBJ2-7 | TRBV10-3 | - | - | TGTGCCACCGGTGTCAATCCTTCTGACTACGAGCAGTACTTC | CATGVNPSDYEQYF
TRBJ1-1 | TRBV18 | - | - | TGTGCCAGCTCACCATTTAGGGGACAAGATAACACTGAAGCTTTCTTT | CASSPFRGQDNTEAFF
TRBJ1-2 | TRBV5-6 | - | - | TGTGCCAGCAGCCCTACAGAGCCCTATGGCTACACCTTC | CASSPTEPYGYTF
TRBJ2-2 | TRBV5-1 | - | - | TGCGCCAGCAGCTTGGGTGCGTCGAACACCGGGGAGCTGTTTTTT | CASSLGASNTGELFF
TRBJ2-7 | TRBV7-5 | - | - | TGTGCCAGAAGCTTAGCTGAGACAGGGTACGAGCAGTACTTC | CARSLAETGYEQYF
TRBJ2-7 | TRBV5-1 | few | TRBD1 | TGCGCCAGCAGCGTCCGACAGGGGAACCACGAGCAGTACTTC | CASSVRQGNHEQYF
TRBJ1-2 | TRBV20-1 | - | - | TGCAGTGCTGAGGACATCTATGGCTACACCTTC | CSAEDIYGYTF
TRBJ1-1 | TRBV7-8 | - | - | TGTGCCAGCAGCGCCAGGACATTGAACACTGAAGCTTTCTTT | CASSARTLNTEAFF
TRBJ1-4 | TRBV20-1 | - | TRBD1 | TGCAGTGCTACTGACAGGGAGGCGGCTGAAAAACTGTTTTTT | CSATDREAAEKLFF
TRBJ2-5 | TRBV25-1 | - | TRBD2 | TGTGCCAGCAGTGATACGGGCGGGGGGGAAGAGACCCAGTACTTC | CASSDTGGGEETQYF
TRBJ1-4 | TRBV3-1/TRBV3-2 | - | - | TGTGCCAGCTCCTTGTCAGGGCCGAATGAAAAACTGTTTTTT | CASSLSGPNEKLFF
TRBJ1-1 | TRBV5-5 | - | - | TGTGCCAGCAGCTTGACGACTACTGAAGCTTTCTTT | CASSLTTTEAFF
TRBJ2-1 | TRBV7-9 | - | - | TGTGCCAGCAGCTTACTTATCGGAGTCGGGAATGAGCAGTTCTTC | CASSLLIGVGNEQFF
TRBJ1-5 | TRBV7-8 | - | TRBD1 | TGTGCCAGCAGCTTAAGCTCTACAGGGGTGGGGGATCAGCCCCAGCATTTT | CASSLSSTGVGDQPQHF
TRBJ2-3 | TRBV6-5 | - | TRBD2 | TGTGCCAGCAGTTTCGCGGGGGGGAGCACAGATACGCAGTATTTT | CASSFAGGSTDTQYF
TRBJ2-2 | TRBV7-9 | - | - | TGTGCCAGCTTTCCGGCCAGCGCGTCCGGGGAGCTGTTTTTT | CASFPASASGELFF
TRBJ2-5 | TRBV9 | once | TRBD2 | TGTGCCAGCAGCGTAATGGGACTAGCGGGAGAAGAGACCCAGTACTTC | CASSVMGLAGEETQYF